This record concerns one T cell receptor (beta chain) sequence. Its binding antigen is unknown. The sample holds no much larger clone one base away, and base qualities are not on file. These data come from a study of control samples from healthy donors and cancer patients (dated by TCRdb to the early 2020s). Including cysteine and phenylalanine, the CDR3 has 13 amino acids. CDR3 DNA only is kept here, 39 bases in frame from base 1. Relative to germline, V is 1 base shorter and J is 4 bases shorter, with 8 bases between their ends. The germline V gene (reference sequence) specifies SGHNT as CDR1 and YYREEE as CDR2. The library was made by the immunoSEQ multiplex PCR assay. Imported from immuneACCESS, the table was reduced by TCRdb to in-frame sequences with V and J called. These copies leave out some clones; in studies compared against another copy, an unresolved V gene accounts for under half, and the cause of the remainder is not known. This sample lists about 95,000 clones; about 87% were detected once. 13% to 15% of the sample is taken by the ten largest.

Sequenced input: blood. This receptor chain uses TRBV5-4 and TRBJ1-2, with the D gene uncertain. The receptor's source is an older woman in good health. The CDR3 reads CASSLKGVYGYTF. In nucleotide form, the sequence is TGTGCCAGCAGCTTGAAGGGAGTCTATGGCTACACCTTC. The CDR3, completed at both ends by the reference TRBV5-4 and TRBJ1-2 genes, gives the full variable domain ETGVTQSPTHLIKTRGQQVTLRCSSQSGHNTVSWYQQALGQGPQFIFQYYREEENGRGNFPPRFSGLQFPNYSSELNVNALELDDSALYLCASSLKGVYGYTFGSGTRLTVV.